Presented here are 9 T cell receptor beta chains from one specimen sequenced in a study of T cells in Graves' hyperthyroidism and ophthalmopathy (dated by TCRdb to between 2018 and 2021). The library came from multiplex PCR. The listed sequencing device is Illumina HiSeq 2000. Amplification of TCR beta CDR3 regions was carried out from RNA transcripts. For the first round of RT-PCR on the TCR CDR3, the HTBI primer set was used together with the Qiagen OneStep RT-PCR kit. TCRdb reworked the public reads: Q25 trimming with fastp, MiXCR clone assembly, productive beta chains retained. Identical CDR3 proteins give one entry, which carries the most common genes and DNA. This sample gives 350,000 to 400,000 distinct CDR3 sequences in total; under 15% of them show up just once. The ten largest clones represent 32% of the sample. What was sequenced was blood. These receptor sequences come from a woman aged 25 to 45 with Graves' hyperthyroidism.

This clonotype has more than one count but fewer than ten. V is TRBV20-1 and J is TRBJ2-5, with D maybe TRBD1 (6 bases). V gave up 0 bases and J gave up 2 bases, with 13 bases separating them. This CDR3 contains 15 residues. From germline, CDR1 is DFQATT and CDR2 SNEGSKA (reference sequence). This CDR3 reads CSARDFSTGQETQYF. The DNA of the CDR3 is TGCAGTGCTAGAGATTTTTCGACAGGACAAGAGACCCAGTACTTC.

This sequence joins TRBV20-1 and TRBJ2-3, with 7 bases that match TRBD2. CDR1 DFQATT and CDR2 SNEGSKA come from the germline V gene (reference sequence). The CDR3 sequence is 14 residues long. J was trimmed by 0 bases and V by 3 bases; bases with no gene match: 3. The CDR3 region is CSASRGDSTDTQYF. For the CDR3, the DNA is TGCAGTGCTAGCCGGGGGGACAGCACAGATACGCAGTATTTT.

A word on this clonotype: This could be a read error, since a much larger clone is one nucleotide away. The gene calls are TRBV11-2 and TRBJ2-3, with 10 bases matching TRBD2. Germline-derived CDR1 and CDR2 are SGHAT and FQNNGV. V gave up 8 bases and J gave up 11 bases; unmatched junction bases: 7. The CDR3 totals 12 residues. CDR3 in amino acids: CASGKGLAEQYF. CDR3 DNA sequence: TGTGCCAGCGGCAAAGGACTAGCGGAGCAGTATTTT. The whole variable domain, remainder taken from reference TRBV11-2 and TRBJ2-3, is EAGVAQSPRYKIIEKRQSVAFWCNPISGHATLYWYQQILGQGPKLLIQFQNNGVVDDSQLPKDRFSAERLKGVDSTLKIQPAKLEDSAVYLCASGKGLAEQYFGPGTRLTVL.

V usage is TRBV19 and J usage is TRBJ1-1; TRBD1 agrees at 7 bases. Germline V CDR1 and CDR2: LNHDA, SQIVND (reference sequence). The CDR3 has 16 amino acids. Germline trimming cut 3 bases from V and 1 base from J; bases unmatched to any gene: 8. This CDR3 is CASSIPSGTANTEAFF. The CDR3 DNA follows: TGTGCCAGTAGTATCCCTAGCGGGACAGCGAACACTGAAGCTTTCTTT.

This clonotype was seen more than once but under ten times. The J gene is TRBJ1-6, the V gene TRBV28, with D perhaps matching TRBD1 (6 bases). Deletions cut 11 bases from V and 9 bases from J, with 11 bases between. CDR1 is MDHEN, CDR2 SYDVKM, per germline. CDR3 length: 11 amino acids. The CDR3 spells CASQGGSPLHF. The CDR3 region has the DNA TGTGCCTCACAAGGGGGTTCACCCCTCCACTTT. Using reference TRBV28 and TRBJ1-6 for the parts outside the CDR3, the full variable domain is DVKVTQSSRYLVKRTGEKVFLECVQDMDHENMFWYRQDPGLGLRLIYFSYDVKMKEKGDIPEGYSVSREKKERFSLILESASTNQTSMYLCASQGGSPLHFGNGTRLTVT.

This clonotype was seen a few times. The rearrangement uses TRBV20-1 and TRBJ2-5, with TRBD2 identical over 11 bases. This CDR3 spans 15 amino acids. After removal of 3 bases from V and 4 bases from J, the junction contained 7 bases not matched to a gene. Germline CDR1 is DFQATT and CDR2 is SNEGSKA (reference sequence). This CDR3 is CSARAPGLAGETQYF. Written as DNA, the CDR3 is TGCAGTGCTAGGGCCCCCGGACTAGCGGGAGAGACCCAGTACTTC.

This clonotype was found many times. The chain couples TRBV28 to TRBJ2-1; 13 bases map to TRBD2. With V trimmed by 8 bases and J by 0 bases, 16 bases remained unmatched. Germline V gives CDR1 MDHEN, CDR2 SYDVKM. The CDR3 contains 20 residues. The CDR3 DNA is TGTGCCAGCTTTACCCCCGGGACTAGCGGGACATCGCCCTCCTACAATGAGCAGTTCTTC. Protein: CASFTPGTSGTSPSYNEQFF.

Comments on this clonotype: Its ends do not fully match the called genes, so a read error is possible. V gene TRBV7-2 combines with J gene TRBJ2-3, with 8 nucleotides matching TRBD2. Germline CDR1 and CDR2: SGHTA and FQGNSA. The CDR3 is 16 amino acids. The CDR3 spells CAGSGPLAGNTDTQYF. The CDR3 bases are TGTGCCGGCAGCGGGCCCTTAGCGGGGAACACAGATACGCAGTATTTT.

This clonotype was picked up a small number of times. The chain carries TRBV5-1 and TRBJ2-3; 16 bases are a match to TRBD2. CDR1 is SGHRS, CDR2 YFSETQ, per germline. The length of the CDR3 is 17 residues. V trimming: 4 bases; J trimming: 7 bases; junction bases outside the gene matches: 9. The CDR3 protein is CASSGPGLAGGRHTQYF. The CDR3 DNA reads as TGCGCCAGCAGCGGACCGGGACTAGCGGGAGGGCGACATACGCAGTATTTT.